Shown below are 20 T cell receptor beta chains from a single sample sequenced in a study of metastatic and nonmetastatic thyroid tumors. All patients were treatment-naive before thyroid surgery. With MiXCR, TCRdb reprocessed the PCR reads. Here the sample spans under 4,500 clones, 35% to 40% being singletons. The sample taken for sequencing was tumor tissue. The receptor source for this set is a male donor with papillary thyroid cancer or a benign thyroid nodule (not recorded which). Some clones in this sample may be carry-over from other donors' samples.

CDR3 sequence: CAWKAGAVETQYF. In nucleotides, the CDR3 is TGTGCCTGGAAGGCAGGGGCTGTGGAGACCCAGTACTTC. The V gene is TRBV30, the J gene TRBJ2-5, with D possibly being TRBD1 (6 bases). The V gene lost 4 bases and the J gene lost 5 bases, with 14 bases spanning the gap. The CDR3 spans 13 residues. Germline CDR1 reads GTSNPN; CDR2 reads SVGIG (reference sequence).

This clone was counted a few times. The chain has TRBV6-1 and TRBJ2-1; 11 nucleotides line up with TRBD2. CDR1 and CDR2 from the germline V gene are MNHNS and SASEGT. J lost 6 bases, V lost 6 bases, and 16 bases had no gene match. This CDR3 spans 18 amino acids. The CDR3 sequence is CASSQTGTSGTFFNEQFF. In DNA form, the CDR3 reads TGTGCCAGCAGCCAGACCGGGACTAGCGGAACTTTCTTCAATGAGCAGTTCTTC.

The chain couples TRBV28 to TRBJ2-1; D tentatively reads TRBD1 or TRBD2 (5 bases each). The ends were cut back, 8 bases at V and 6 bases at J, with 23 bases in the middle. The CDR3 is 16 amino acids. CDR1 is MDHEN, CDR2 SYDVKM, per germline. The CDR3, as DNA: TGTGCCAGCTATCCGCGGGCTAGGGGCCTCGGCAATGAGCAGTTCTTC. This codes for CASYPRARGLGNEQFF.

This sequence joins TRBV9 and TRBJ1-3; D is undetermined. The ends were cut back, 0 bases at V and 0 bases at J, with 10 bases in the middle. The CDR3 is made up of 16 amino acids. CDR1 SGDLS and CDR2 YYNGEE come from the germline V gene. The CDR3 protein is CASSVVGDSSGNTIYF. CDR3 nucleotide sequence: TGTGCCAGCAGCGTAGTCGGGGATTCCTCTGGAAACACCATATATTTT.

The CDR3 region is CASSMGTEGQPQHF. The CDR3 nucleotides read TGTGCCAGTAGCATGGGGACAGAGGGGCAGCCCCAGCATTTT. The chain joins TRBV19 to TRBJ1-5, with 7 bases identical to TRBD1. This CDR3 is built from 14 residues. The germline V gene has CDR1 LNHDA and CDR2 SQIVND (reference sequence). V lost 6 bases and J lost 7; bases outside the gene matches: 9.

V and J are TRBV27 and TRBJ2-3, with TRBD1 as a possible D gene (6 bases). CDR3 length: 13 amino acids. Germline assignment: CDR1 MNHEY and CDR2 SMNVEV (reference sequence). The V and J ends lost 4 bases and 8 bases respectively, with 13 bases between them. CDR3 sequence reads: CASSSQGGGTQYF. The CDR3, as DNA: TGTGCCAGCAGTTCCCAAGGGGGTGGTACGCAGTATTTT.

This rearrangement joins TRBV27 to TRBJ2-7; D possibly corresponds to TRBD1 (6 bases). The germline V and J ends were trimmed by 5 bases and 6 bases, with 17 bases remaining between them. Germline CDR1 reads MNHEY; CDR2 reads SMNVEV (reference sequence). This CDR3 has 14 residues. This chain's CDR3 is CASSRGQEGIEQYF. CDR3 coding DNA: TGTGCCAGCAGTCGGGGACAAGAGGGGATCGAGCAGTACTTC.

By share, this clone counts as large. The chain employs TRBV7-7 and TRBJ2-7, with 13 bases identical to TRBD2. Per the germline V gene, CDR1 is SSHAT and CDR2 is FNYEAQ (reference sequence). This CDR3 region has 15 residues. The junction had 4 bases not matched to a gene; V was cut back by 5 bases and J by 3 bases. As DNA, the CDR3 is TGTGCCAGCAGCCCGGGACTAGCGGGACTCTACGAGCAGTACTTC. Translation gives CASSPGLAGLYEQYF.

The genes are TRBV28 and TRBJ2-5; 7 bases are shared with TRBD1. With V trimmed by 9 bases and J by 3 bases, 10 bases remained unmatched. Looked up from germline, CDR1 is MDHEN and CDR2 is SYDVKM. The CDR3 totals 14 residues. DNA for the CDR3: TGTGCCAGTTTTGCGGCAGGGGGTAAAGAGACCCAGTACTTC. It codes for CASFAAGGKETQYF.

The DNA of the CDR3 is TGTGCCAGCAGTTGGGACAGTGGAAACACCATATATTTT. Its translation is CASSWDSGNTIYF. The V gene is TRBV2, the J gene TRBJ1-3; 7 nucleotides agree with TRBD1. The CDR3 covers 13 residues. Looked up from germline, CDR1 is SNHLY and CDR2 is FYNNEI. V lost 5 bases to trimming and J lost 3 bases; unmatched junction nucleotides: 1.

The chain joins TRBV30 to TRBJ2-1; the D is unclear. The CDR3 contains 12 residues. V was shortened by 2 bases and J by 2 bases, with 4 bases between the two germline ends. The V gene's germline CDR1 is GTSNPN and CDR2 SVGIG (reference sequence). CDR3 sequence reads: CAWSSTYNEQFF. CDR3 DNA: TGTGCCTGGAGTTCGACCTACAATGAGCAGTTCTTC.

V and J are TRBV4-1 and TRBJ2-7, with D tentatively TRBD1 (6 bases). CDR1 is MGHRA and CDR2 is YSYEKL in the germline V gene. The CDR3 length is 15 residues. The V end lost 4 bases, the J end lost 2 bases, and 15 bases lay between the germline ends. As DNA, the CDR3 is TGCGCCAGCAGCCCGAGCGGCAGGGGAACCTACGAGCAGTACTTC. Amino acid sequence: CASSPSGRGTYEQYF.

CDR3 nucleotide sequence: TGTGCCAGCAGTTTATGGGGGACTAGCGGATCCTACAATGAGCAGTTCTTC. This codes for CASSLWGTSGSYNEQFF. This chain uses TRBV27 with TRBJ2-1; 11 positions agree with TRBD2. Germline lookup yields CDR1 MNHEY and CDR2 SMNVEV (reference sequence). V shed 1 base, J shed 1 base, and the junction held 3 bases outside the gene matches. The CDR3 sequence is 17 residues long.

The chain's CDR3 is CSAKNTRGANTEAFF. DNA of the CDR3: TGCAGTGCTAAGAACACCAGGGGGGCGAACACTGAAGCTTTCTTT. V is TRBV20-1 and J is TRBJ1-1; 7 bases line up with TRBD1. CDR3 length equals 15 residues. The ends lost 4 bases at V and 1 base at J; junction bases unmatched: 9. In germline, CDR1 is DFQATT, CDR2 SNEGSKA (reference sequence).

This clone occurred a few times. For the CDR3, the DNA is TGTGCCAGCAGTTCGGGACCCTATAATTCACCCCTCCACTTT. Its protein is CASSSGPYNSPLHF. The rearrangement links TRBV6-1 to TRBJ1-6; D is possibly TRBD1 (5 bases). Trimming removed 5 bases from V and 2 bases from J, with 7 bases in between. Germline CDR1 MNHNS, CDR2 SASEGT. This CDR3 is built from 14 residues.

The V gene is TRBV20-1, the J gene TRBJ2-7, with a weak D call TRBD2 (5 bases). The V and J ends lost 1 base and 4 bases respectively, with 11 bases between them. This CDR3 has 13 residues. Germline CDR1 DFQATT, CDR2 SNEGSKA (reference sequence). For the CDR3, the DNA is TGCAGTGCTAGAGGGCTAGCAGGTTACGAGCAGTACTTC. Its translation: CSARGLAGYEQYF.

The table lists this clone with a few counts. J is TRBJ2-1 and V is TRBV12-3 or TRBV12-4; D perhaps matches TRBD2 (5 bases). CDR3 size: 13 residues. The germline V and J ends were trimmed by 3 bases and 4 bases, with 7 bases remaining between them. The CDR3 sequence: CASSFPGYNEQFF. The CDR3 DNA reads TGTGCCAGCAGTTTCCCGGGGTACAATGAGCAGTTCTTC.

The V and J genes are TRBV19 and TRBJ2-7; 9 bases map to TRBD1. The CDR3 is 14 amino acids. The J segment lost 6 bases and the V segment lost 7 bases, leaving 10 bases of the junction unmatched. Germline V gene data show CDR1 as LNHDA and CDR2 as SQIVND (reference sequence). The CDR3 DNA follows: TGTGCCAGTAACCCCGGACAGGGGTCTTTCGAGCAGTACTTC. This translates into CASNPGQGSFEQYF.

This rearrangement joins TRBV7-2 to TRBJ1-2; D might be TRBD1 (5 bases). CDR1 and CDR2 from the germline V gene are SGHTA and FQGNSA. The CDR3 length is 14 residues. V lost 2 bases and J lost 8, with 15 bases in between. The CDR3 protein is CASSLNRRPEGYTF. In nucleotides, the CDR3 is TGTGCCAGCAGCTTAAACAGGCGCCCCGAGGGCTACACCTTC.

The rearrangement uses TRBV11-1 and TRBJ2-3; D call uncertain. This CDR3 comprises 11 residues. V lost 6 bases and J 3 bases, leaving 4 bases between the germline ends. The germline CDR1 and CDR2 sequences are SGHAT and FQDESV (reference sequence). The CDR3 protein is CASRKTDTQYF. The CDR3 bases are TGTGCCAGCAGGAAGACAGATACGCAGTATTTT.